Reported below is one T cell receptor beta chain. Its specific antigen is unknown. The input lacks base qualities; no much larger clone sits a single base away. The sample is drawn from a study of T cells in Graves' hyperthyroidism and ophthalmopathy (dated by TCRdb to 2018 to 2020). As for the study more broadly: Peripheral blood samples were taken at the time of initial diagnosis, prior to any treatment. In addition, the study compared T-cell repertoires in thyroid tissue and in blood from about 6 Graves' hyperthyroidism patients. Whether ophthalmopathy could be predicted prospectively was tested in an independent validation cohort made up of under 20 hyperthyroidism patients plus 17 patients who later progressed to ophthalmopathy. To identify TCR V-J signatures that set the groups apart, the researchers used a discovery cohort of 100 patients, made up of 43 with Graves' ophthalmopathy and 57 with stable Graves' hyperthyroidism. Following sampling, methimazole starting at 30 mg daily was given to hyperthyroidism patients, and high-dose intravenous methylprednisolone was given to ophthalmopathy patients. According to the paper, TCR Vbeta CDR3 sequencing was carried out on roughly 130 peripheral blood samples, which came from over 40 ophthalmopathy, 75 or so hyperthyroidism and approximately 17 progressor patients. For training and testing, the 100 or so patients in the discovery cohort were randomly divided in a 7:3 ratio.

The TCR beta CDR3 regions were amplified from the RNA transcripts. A first-round RT-PCR of the TCR CDR3 used the HTBI primer set with the Qiagen OneStep RT-PCR kit. A second multiplex PCR round built the libraries, followed by size selection and purification. Libraries were sequenced paired-end with 100 bp reads on an Illumina HiSeq2000. In the original analysis: SOAPnuke was used to process the raw data, throwing out any read that contained adapters or uncalled bases, had a mean Phred below 15, or lacked an exact constant-primer or identifier match. High-quality paired reads were merged with COPE v1.2.5, and unique nucleotide sequences were defined as clonotypes. Clonotypes were aligned to IMGT TRBV, TRBD and TRBJ reference segments using MiTCR v1.1. The analysis included only V-J combinations with a frequency above 0.0001, which together covered 99% to 99.2% of the repertoires. A TCS score was defined as the ratio of F50 (clonal expansion) to E x V (chaos), with BLOSUM62-based TCRdist applied between CDR3 peptides within each V-J. Welch's t-statistics and random forest reduced just over 500 V-J features to under 15, which were used in a naive Bayes classifier (R e1071). Starting from the raw public reads, TCRdb applied fastp trimming at Q25, assembled clones with MiXCR and retained in-frame beta chains. Each CDR3 protein gets just one entry, which takes the most common genes and DNA from the rows behind it. The V and J calls were determined by TCRdb, not by the authors. Here the sample has about 600,000 distinct CDR3 sequences; 14% occur a single time. The leading ten clones occupy over 6% of the sample.

Ophthalmopathy patients had moderately to severely active disease, Clinical Activity Score of at least 3, NOSPECS grade of at least 4, and duration under 3 months. Any patient with an uncontrolled infection, another autoimmune disease, pregnancy or lactation was excluded. Diagnoses were based on clinical symptoms, serum thyroxine and TRAb, thyroid ultrasound and orbital computed tomography. Ficoll-Paque density gradient centrifugation was used to isolate PBMCs from 10 ml of fresh peripheral blood. Total RNA was extracted with Trizol reagent, and quality was checked on an Agilent 2100 Bioanalyzer. Per the germline V gene, KGHSY is the CDR1 and FQNENV is the CDR2. V is cut by 3 bases and J by 7 bases, and the space between the germline ends is 16 bases. Including cysteine and phenylalanine, the CDR3 has 15 amino acids. The CDR3 DNA has 45 bases and is translated from base 1. Overall study outcomes, separate from this receptor: A 13 V-J signature model separated ophthalmopathy from stable hyperthyroidism, with nearly 90% sensitivity and 81.08% specificity in cross-validation and 80%/75% in testing. Most expanded thyroid clonotypes (frequency above 0.001) were also detected in blood, suggesting blood repertoires may reflect thyroid immune responses. Sample size was not statistically predetermined, and blinding of investigators to group allocation was not performed. In validation, the model predicted progression to ophthalmopathy with roughly 70% sensitivity and about 73% specificity, a median of about six months before onset.

This clonotype originated in a woman in her late teens or twenties with Graves' ophthalmopathy. Rearrangement joined TRBV16 to TRBJ2-1; the D gene identity is not certain. Specimen: blood. The CDR3 loop reads CASSQVESLGNEQFF. The DNA reads as follows: TGTGCCAGCAGCCAGGTTGAAAGCCTGGGGAATGAGCAGTTCTTC.